This T cell receptor beta chain was identified during a study of CD8 T cells in ankylosing spondylitis. Germline V CDR1 and CDR2: DFQATT, SNEGSKA (reference sequence). The CDR3 contains 15 residues. V lost 0 bases to trimming and J lost 4 bases, with 12 bases between them. This clonotype was picked up many times. Its antigen is not known. Via MiXCR, TCRdb re-called the 5' RACE reads, giving one row per CDR3 protein. The table records roughly 130,000 distinct CDR3 sequences, roughly 9% of them present only once. Findings of the study overall: Ankylosing spondylitis blood appeared to be characterized by a TCR beta motif of under 10 highly homologous variants.

J is TRBJ2-2 and V is TRBV20-1; D may be TRBD1 (6 bases). The sequenced material came from blood, either unsorted or a sorted T cell fraction (not recorded which). The TCR was taken from a male donor with ankylosing spondylitis or in good health (not recorded which). The CDR3 region has the DNA TGCAGTGCTAGAGATACAGGGAGTACCACCGGGGAGCTGTTTTTT. It yields the protein CSARDTGSTTGELFF.